This TCR beta chain is drawn from a study of vaccination effects on CD4 cells after COVID-19. Using viral peptide pools, the ViraFEST assay grew out antigen-specific CD4+ T cells prior to sequencing. Cells that had been cultured for roughly eleven days were the source of isolated CD4+ T cells. On this clone: The target antigen is unknown.

With 3 bases removed from V and 5 bases from J, the gap between germline ends came to 8 bases. Germline CDR1 and CDR2: SGHKS and YYEKEE (reference sequence). The CDR3 consists of 12 residues. Here immunoSEQ multiplex PCR was the method, and the copy in TCRdb shows in-frame clones only, minus some. The table lists about 11,000 clones, about 76% of them singletons. Sequencing was performed on CD4+ T cells from PBMCs cultured with HCoV-229E spike peptides, taken before COVID-19 vaccination. The TCR sequence derives from a human donor who received a COVID-19 vaccine. This chain connects TRBV5-5 to TRBJ1-2; no definite D call. The chain's CDR3 is CASSSPLYGYTF. Here the CDR3 DNA reads TGTGCCAGCAGCTCGCCTCTTTATGGCTACACCTTC.